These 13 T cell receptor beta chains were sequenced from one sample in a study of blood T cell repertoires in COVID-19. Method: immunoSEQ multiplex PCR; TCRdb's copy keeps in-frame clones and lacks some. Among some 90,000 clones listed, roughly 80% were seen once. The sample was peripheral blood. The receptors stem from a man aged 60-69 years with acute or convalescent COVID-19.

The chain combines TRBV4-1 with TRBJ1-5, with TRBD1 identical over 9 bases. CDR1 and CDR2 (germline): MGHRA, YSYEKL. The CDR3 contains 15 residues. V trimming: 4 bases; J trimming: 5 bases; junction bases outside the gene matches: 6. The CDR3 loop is CASSPRTGAHQPQHF. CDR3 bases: TGCGCCAGCAGCCCACGGACAGGGGCGCATCAGCCCCAGCATTTT.

The CDR3 DNA reads TGTGCCAGCGGGTTAACTAGCGGGGGAAGCACAGATACGCAGTATTTT. Translation gives CASGLTSGGSTDTQYF. The chain uses TRBV18 and TRBJ2-3, with TRBD2 identical over 11 bases. J gave up 0 bases and V 8 bases, and 7 bases lay outside the gene matches. Germline CDR1 is KGHSH and CDR2 is LQKENI. The CDR3 consists of 16 residues.

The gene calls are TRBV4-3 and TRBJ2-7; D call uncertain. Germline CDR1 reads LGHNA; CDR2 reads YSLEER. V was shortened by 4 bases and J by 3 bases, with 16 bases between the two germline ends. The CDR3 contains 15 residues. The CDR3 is CASSRTLQAGYEQYF. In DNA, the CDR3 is TGCGCCAGCAGCCGTACCCTCCAGGCCGGCTACGAGCAGTACTTC.

The CDR3 DNA reads as TGTGCCAGTAGTGACCGGTACGACAGGGGTAACTATGGCTACACCTTC. It specifies CASSDRYDRGNYGYTF. The chain couples TRBV19 to TRBJ1-2, with 8 bases identical to TRBD1. Germline V lookup: CDR1 LNHDA, CDR2 SQIVND (reference sequence). Germline trimming cut 5 bases from V and 1 base from J; bases unmatched to any gene: 9. This CDR3 region has 16 residues.

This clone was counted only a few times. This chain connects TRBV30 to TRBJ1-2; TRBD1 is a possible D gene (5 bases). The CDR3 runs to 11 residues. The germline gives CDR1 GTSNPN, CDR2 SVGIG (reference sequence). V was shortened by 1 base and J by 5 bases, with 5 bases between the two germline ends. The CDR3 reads CAWSEGYGYTF. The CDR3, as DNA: TGTGCCTGGAGTGAGGGGTATGGCTACACCTTC.

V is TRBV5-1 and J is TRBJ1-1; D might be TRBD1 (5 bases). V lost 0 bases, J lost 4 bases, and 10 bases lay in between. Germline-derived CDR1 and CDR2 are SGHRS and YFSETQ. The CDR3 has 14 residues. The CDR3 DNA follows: TGCGCCAGCAGCTTGGAGATAGGGGTCACTGAAGCTTTCTTT. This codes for CASSLEIGVTEAFF.

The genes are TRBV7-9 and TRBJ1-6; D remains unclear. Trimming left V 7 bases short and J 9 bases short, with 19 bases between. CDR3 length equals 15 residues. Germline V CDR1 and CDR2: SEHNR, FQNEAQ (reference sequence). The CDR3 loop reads CASNRDSIGGSPLHF. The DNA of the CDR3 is TGTGCCAGCAACCGAGACTCTATAGGTGGTTCACCCCTCCACTTT.

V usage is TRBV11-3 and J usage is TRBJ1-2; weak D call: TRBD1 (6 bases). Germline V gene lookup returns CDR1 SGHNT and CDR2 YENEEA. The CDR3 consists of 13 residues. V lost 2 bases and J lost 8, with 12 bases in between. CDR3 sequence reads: CASSLNRAIGYTF. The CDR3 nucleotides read TGTGCCAGCAGCTTAAACAGGGCTATCGGCTACACCTTC.

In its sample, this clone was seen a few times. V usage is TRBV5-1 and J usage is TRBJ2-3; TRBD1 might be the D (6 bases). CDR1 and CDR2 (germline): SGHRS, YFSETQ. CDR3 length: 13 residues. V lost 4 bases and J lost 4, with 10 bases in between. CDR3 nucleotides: TGCGCCAGCAGCCCTGGGACATCAGATACGCAGTATTTT. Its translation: CASSPGTSDTQYF.

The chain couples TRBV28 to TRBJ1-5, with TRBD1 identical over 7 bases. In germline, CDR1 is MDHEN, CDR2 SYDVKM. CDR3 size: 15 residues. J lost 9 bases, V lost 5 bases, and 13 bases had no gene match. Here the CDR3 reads CASSSRTGGTAPQHF. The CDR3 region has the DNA TGTGCCAGCAGTAGTAGGACAGGAGGTACAGCGCCCCAGCATTTT.

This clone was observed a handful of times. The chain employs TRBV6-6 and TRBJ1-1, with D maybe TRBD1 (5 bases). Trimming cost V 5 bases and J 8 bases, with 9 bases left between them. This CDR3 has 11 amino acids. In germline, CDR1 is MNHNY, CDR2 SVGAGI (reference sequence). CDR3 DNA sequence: TGTGCCAGCAGTCAGCAGGGAGAAGCTTTCTTT. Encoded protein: CASSQQGEAFF.

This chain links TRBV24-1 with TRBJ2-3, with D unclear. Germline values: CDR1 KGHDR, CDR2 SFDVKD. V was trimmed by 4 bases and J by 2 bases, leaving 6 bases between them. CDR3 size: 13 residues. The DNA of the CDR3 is TGTGCCACCAGTGAAACTGACACAGATACGCAGTATTTT. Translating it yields CATSETDTDTQYF.

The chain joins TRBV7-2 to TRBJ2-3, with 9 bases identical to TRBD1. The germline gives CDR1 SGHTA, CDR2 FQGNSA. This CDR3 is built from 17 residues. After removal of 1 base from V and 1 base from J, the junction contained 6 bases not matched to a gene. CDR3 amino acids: CASSLVGTGYGTDTQYF. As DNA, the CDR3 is TGTGCCAGCAGCTTAGTTGGGACAGGGTACGGCACAGATACGCAGTATTTT.